Following are 17 T cell receptor beta chains from one sample sequenced in a study of T cells in tumors after PD-1 blockade. Profiled with immunoSEQ multiplex PCR; TCRdb holds only in-frame clones, not every one. The sample carries roughly 2,000 clones, roughly 71% recorded once. Sequences were derived from tumor tissue, sampled before anti-PD-1 treatment. The receptor source for this set is a human donor with basal cell carcinoma.

This clone was seen a handful of times. The chain has TRBV19 and TRBJ2-6, with D possibly being TRBD1 (6 bases). V was trimmed by 7 bases and J by 0 bases, leaving 7 bases between them. CDR1 is LNHDA and CDR2 is SQIVND in the germline V gene (reference sequence). The CDR3 extends over 14 amino acids. In DNA, the CDR3 is TGTGCCAGTAACAGGGACTCTGGGGCCAACGTCCTGACTTTC. Amino acid sequence: CASNRDSGANVLTF. Full variable domain (rest looked up from reference TRBV19 and TRBJ2-6): DGGITQSPKYLFRKEGQNVTLSCEQNLNHDAMYWYRQDPGQGLRLIYYSQIVNDFQKGDIAEGYSVSREKKESFPLTVTSAQKNPTAFYLCASNRDSGANVLTFGAGSRLTVL.

In its sample, this clone was seen a few times. V is TRBV3-1 (or the pseudogene TRBV3-2) and J is TRBJ1-5, with D perhaps TRBD1 (6 bases). CDR3 length: 16 residues. Germline V gene sequence: CDR1 LGHDT, CDR2 YNNKEL (reference sequence). With 0 bases removed from V and 3 bases from J, the gap between germline ends came to 12 bases. For the CDR3, the DNA is TGTGCCAGCAGCCAAGATGGGGGCCCGGTCAATCAGCCCCAGCATTTT. Protein sequence: CASSQDGGPVNQPQHF.

The genes are TRBV3-1 (or the pseudogene TRBV3-2) and TRBJ1-1; weak D call: TRBD1 (6 bases). V dropped 6 bases and J dropped 5 bases, with 16 bases sitting between them. Germline V gene sequence: CDR1 LGHDT, CDR2 YNNKEL (reference sequence). The CDR3 runs 14 residues. The CDR3 DNA follows: TGTGCCAGCAGATTAAAAACAGGGAGGACTGAAGCTTTCTTT. Its protein product is CASRLKTGRTEAFF.

The chain links TRBV13 to TRBJ2-6; no firm D call. Germline CDR1 and CDR2: PRHDT and FYEKMQ (reference sequence). The V and J ends lost 1 base and 2 bases respectively, with 3 bases between them. The CDR3 is made up of 14 amino acids. The CDR3 reads CASSLEAGANVLTF. CDR3 coding DNA: TGTGCCAGCAGCTTAGAGGCTGGGGCCAACGTCCTGACTTTC.

The chain combines TRBV7-2 with TRBJ2-2; no definite D call. This CDR3 comprises 11 residues. From germline, CDR1 is SGHTA and CDR2 FQGNSA. V dropped 2 bases and J dropped 10 bases, with 5 bases sitting between them. Here the CDR3 reads CASSLREELFF. CDR3 nucleotide sequence: TGTGCCAGCAGCTTAAGGGAGGAGCTGTTTTTT.

This clone was counted a few times. This sequence joins TRBV28 and TRBJ2-5, with D perhaps TRBD2 (5 bases). This CDR3 comprises 15 residues. The V gene's germline CDR1 is MDHEN and CDR2 SYDVKM. V dropped 10 bases and J dropped 2 bases, with 20 bases sitting between them. The CDR3 protein is CATLPGNRRQETQYF. The CDR3 DNA reads as TGTGCCACCTTACCCGGGAACAGACGTCAAGAGACCCAGTACTTC.

V gene TRBV5-1 combines with J gene TRBJ1-4, with 7 bases aligning to TRBD1. The CDR3 is made up of 19 amino acids. The germline gives CDR1 SGHRS, CDR2 YFSETQ. V dropped 1 base and J dropped 6; count of bases not matched to a gene: 18. The CDR3 DNA reads TGCGCCAGCAGCTTGTTCCGGCCGGGACCAGGGGGGGATCATGAAAAACTGTTTTTT. Encoded protein: CASSLFRPGPGGDHEKLFF.

The chain employs TRBV7-3 and TRBJ2-1; 7 nucleotides match TRBD1. Germline lookup yields CDR1 SGHTA and CDR2 FQGTGA. CDR3 size: 11 residues. With 5 bases clipped from V and 15 bases from J, the junction kept 7 bases outside the gene matches. DNA of the CDR3: TGTGCCAGCAGCCCAAACAGGGGTCTGTTCTTC. Translating gives CASSPNRGLFF.

The chain links TRBV5-6 to TRBJ2-3; D not resolved. V lost 0 bases and J lost 11, with 10 bases in between. Germline V gene sequence: CDR1 SGHDT, CDR2 YYEEEE. CDR3 length: 12 amino acids. CDR3 loop: CASSLVRGKQYF. In DNA, the CDR3 is TGTGCCAGCAGCTTGGTCAGAGGAAAGCAGTATTTT.

The chain has TRBV19 and TRBJ2-6; no reliable D call. V was trimmed by 1 base and J by 0 bases, leaving 7 bases between them. CDR1 is LNHDA, CDR2 SQIVND, per germline (reference sequence). This CDR3 comprises 16 residues. In nucleotides, the CDR3 is TGTGCCAGTAGTATAGGTGCAGTCTCTGGGGCCAACGTCCTGACTTTC. Translation gives CASSIGAVSGANVLTF.

This clone was counted between two and nine times. The chain carries TRBV18 and TRBJ2-2; TRBD1 or TRBD2 may be the D gene (6 bases each). The CDR3 extends over 15 amino acids. V was clipped by 6 bases and J by 0 bases, with 11 bases between them. Germline loops: CDR1 KGHSH, CDR2 LQKENI. This CDR3 is CASSGGKSNTGELFF. The CDR3 coding sequence is TGTGCCAGCTCCGGGGGCAAGTCGAACACCGGGGAGCTGTTTTTT. Full variable domain (rest looked up from reference TRBV18 and TRBJ2-2): NAGVMQNPRHLVRRRGQEARLRCSPMKGHSHVYWYRQLPEEGLKFMVYLQKENIIDESGMPKERFSAEFPKEGPSILRIQQVVRGDSAAYFCASSGGKSNTGELFFGEGSRLTVL.

Only one count was recorded for this clone. V gene TRBV7-6 combines with J gene TRBJ2-2; D tentatively reads TRBD1 or TRBD2 (5 bases each). The ends were cut back, 1 base at V and 7 bases at J, with 13 bases in the middle. Germline V gives CDR1 SGHVS, CDR2 FNYEAQ. The CDR3 spans 15 residues. The CDR3 loop reads CASSLGDLPFGELFF. The CDR3 DNA is TGTGCCAGCAGCTTAGGGGACCTCCCTTTCGGGGAGCTGTTTTTT. The full variable domain, rest sourced from reference TRBV7-6 and TRBJ2-2, is GAGVSQSPRYKVTKRGQDVALRCDPISGHVSLYWYRQALGQGPEFLTYFNYEAQQDKSGLPNDRFSAERPEGSISTLTIQRTEQRDSAMYRCASSLGDLPFGELFFGEGSRLTVL.

The chain recombines TRBV18 with TRBJ2-3; D is uncertain. The CDR3 contains 12 residues. The germline CDR1 and CDR2 sequences are KGHSH and LQKENI. The germline V and J ends were trimmed by 1 base and 4 bases, with 3 bases remaining between them. This chain's CDR3 is CASSPRSDTQYF. The CDR3 DNA sequence: TGTGCCAGCTCACCACGATCAGATACGCAGTATTTT.

This clone was observed a handful of times. This chain connects TRBV7-9 to TRBJ2-3; tentatively, D is TRBD1 (6 bases). Germline-derived CDR1 and CDR2 are SEHNR and FQNEAQ (reference sequence). V was clipped by 5 bases and J by 2 bases, with 11 bases between them. The CDR3 is 14 residues long. The CDR3 nucleotides read TGTGCCAGCAGCAGATCAGGGGACACAGATACGCAGTATTTT. It codes for CASSRSGDTDTQYF.

The chain has TRBV6-6 and TRBJ1-1, with 7 bases that match TRBD1. CDR3 length equals 16 residues. Looked up from germline, CDR1 is MNHNY and CDR2 is SVGAGI (reference sequence). The V segment lost 6 bases and the J segment 5 bases; nucleotides outside the gene matches: 15. The CDR3 DNA sequence: TGTGCCAGCAGACCCGACAGGGTTTTGTTTGGGACTGAAGCTTTCTTT. This sequence encodes CASRPDRVLFGTEAFF.

This clone has just one count. The chain couples TRBV10-2 to TRBJ1-1, with D unclear. The V gene lost 6 bases and the J gene lost 0 bases, with 14 bases spanning the gap. The germline gives CDR1 WSHSY, CDR2 SAAADI. The CDR3 contains 15 residues. The CDR3 region is CASRYSGSMNTEAFF. The CDR3 nucleotides are TGCGCCAGCAGGTACAGTGGGTCTATGAACACTGAAGCTTTCTTT.

The rearrangement links TRBV10-2 to TRBJ2-5; 12 bases match TRBD1. The CDR3 is 19 amino acids. Trimming at V came to 4 bases and at J to 5 bases, leaving 17 bases not matched to a gene. Germline V gene sequence: CDR1 WSHSY, CDR2 SAAADI. In DNA, the CDR3 is TGCGCCAGCAGTGGGAGGGACAGGGGGCGCGTAGGGGCTGTTGAGACCCAGTACTTC. Translated: CASSGRDRGRVGAVETQYF.